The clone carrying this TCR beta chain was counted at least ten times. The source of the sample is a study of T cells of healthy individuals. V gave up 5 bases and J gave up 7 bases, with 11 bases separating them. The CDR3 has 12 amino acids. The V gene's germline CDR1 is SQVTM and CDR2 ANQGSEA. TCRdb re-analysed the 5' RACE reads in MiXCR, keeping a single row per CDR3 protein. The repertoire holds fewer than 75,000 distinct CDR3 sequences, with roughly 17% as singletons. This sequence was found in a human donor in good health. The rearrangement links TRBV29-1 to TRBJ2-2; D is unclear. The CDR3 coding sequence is TGCAGCGTTCGTTTTGGGATCGGGGAGCTGTTTTTT. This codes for CSVRFGIGELFF.